Below are 27 T cell receptor beta chains sequenced from a single sample in a study of beta chain features in type 1 diabetes. These TCRs are of unknown antigen specificity. What was sequenced were expressed TCRB transcripts, since all of the isolated RNA had been reverse transcribed. Method: immunoSEQ multiplex PCR; TCRdb's copy keeps in-frame clones and lacks some. The data hold roughly 14,000 clones, with roughly 63% observed a single time. Regarding the study as a whole: Shortening of TCRB CDR3s, moderate but significant, appeared in all four CD4+ subsets of Type 1 diabetes patients.

The sample taken for sequencing was stem cell memory CD4+ T cells from blood. The receptors originated from a woman aged 18-29 years with type 1 diabetes.

This chain links TRBV4-3 with TRBJ2-1; D may be TRBD2 (5 bases). This CDR3 comprises 13 residues. V was trimmed by 0 bases and J by 8 bases, leaving 8 bases between them. CDR1 is LGHNA, CDR2 YSLEER, per germline. The CDR3 is CASSQETIYEQFF. The CDR3 DNA reads TGCGCCAGCAGCCAAGAGACTATCTATGAGCAGTTCTTC.

The chain employs TRBV7-2 and TRBJ1-6; no clear D. Germline V gene lookup returns CDR1 SGHTA and CDR2 FQGNSA. V was trimmed by 5 bases and J by 11 bases, leaving 19 bases between them. This CDR3 is built from 15 residues. The CDR3 reads CASSPSGSRGAPLHF. The CDR3 bases are TGTGCCAGCAGCCCATCGGGCTCCCGGGGTGCACCCCTCCACTTT.

The chain recombines TRBV29-1 with TRBJ2-1; a weak D match, TRBD2 (6 bases). Germline V lookup: CDR1 SQVTM, CDR2 ANQGSEA. V lost 6 bases, J lost 2 bases, and 11 bases lay in between. This CDR3 has 13 residues. CDR3 region: CSVMEGTYNEQFF. The DNA for the CDR3 is TGCAGCGTCATGGAGGGAACCTACAATGAGCAGTTCTTC.

The V call is TRBV9, the J call TRBJ1-2; maybe TRBD1 (6 bases). This CDR3 contains 13 residues. From germline, CDR1 is SGDLS and CDR2 YYNGEE. With 4 bases removed from V and 2 bases from J, the gap between germline ends came to 9 bases. The CDR3 loop reads CASSLQGNYGYTF. The CDR3 DNA sequence: TGTGCCAGCAGCTTACAGGGAAACTATGGCTACACCTTC. The complete variable domain, with remaining parts taken from reference TRBV9 and TRBJ1-2, reads DSGVTQTPKHLITATGQRVTLRCSPRSGDLSVYWYQQSLDQGLQFLIQYYNGEERAKGNILERFSAQQFPDLHSELNLSSLELGDSALYFCASSLQGNYGYTFGSGTRLTVV.

The chain is built from TRBV29-1 and TRBJ1-1; tentative D call: TRBD1 (6 bases). This CDR3 has 12 residues. The germline V gene encodes CDR1 SQVTM and CDR2 ANQGSEA. Trimming removed 7 bases at V and 6 bases at J, with 15 bases between. CDR3 coding DNA: TGCAGCGCCGCATGGGGACACTCTGAAGCTTTCTTT. It specifies CSAAWGHSEAFF.

The rearrangement links TRBV30 to TRBJ1-5; D might be TRBD1 (6 bases). CDR3 length: 14 residues. CDR1 is GTSNPN, CDR2 SVGIG, per germline (reference sequence). Trimming shortened V by 3 bases and J by 6 bases, and 15 bases separated the two germline ends. CDR3 nucleotide sequence: TGTGCCTGGAGCAAGGACAGAAAAGGTCAGCCCCAGCATTTT. Its protein product is CAWSKDRKGQPQHF.

The rearrangement joins TRBV6-5 to TRBJ1-2; no clear D. The V gene lost 4 bases and the J gene lost 7 bases, with 10 bases spanning the gap. The CDR3 is 12 residues long. The germline V gene encodes CDR1 MNHEY and CDR2 SVGAGI. For the CDR3, the DNA is TGTGCCAGCAGTTCAATCACTCGTGGCTACACCTTC. Its translation: CASSSITRGYTF.

The chain uses TRBV2 and TRBJ2-1; possible D gene TRBD1, 5 bases. There are 14 residues in the CDR3. Per the germline V gene, CDR1 is SNHLY and CDR2 is FYNNEI. The germline V and J ends were trimmed by 4 bases and 6 bases, with 13 bases remaining between them. The CDR3 is CASSGQGTGNEQFF. The CDR3 DNA reads TGTGCCAGCAGTGGGCAGGGCACGGGCAATGAGCAGTTCTTC.

The CDR3 bases are TGTGCCAGCTCATTCGGCCAGGGCCGAAGGACTGAAGCTTTCTTT. Residues: CASSFGQGRRTEAFF. V usage is TRBV18 and J usage is TRBJ1-1; D perhaps matches TRBD1 (5 bases). This CDR3 has 15 residues. CDR1 and CDR2 (germline): KGHSH, LQKENI. The V gene lost 5 bases and the J gene lost 5 bases, with 18 bases spanning the gap.

The chain employs TRBV20-1 and TRBJ1-2; D uncertain. Germline CDR1 DFQATT, CDR2 SNEGSKA (reference sequence). There are 10 residues in the CDR3. The V gene lost 3 bases and the J gene lost 8 bases, with 7 bases spanning the gap. The CDR3 reads CSAREGGYTF. CDR3 bases: TGCAGTGCTAGGGAGGGCGGCTACACCTTC.

The chain has TRBV29-1 and TRBJ2-3, with D perhaps TRBD2 (6 bases). The CDR3 runs 12 residues. Germline V CDR1 and CDR2: SQVTM, ANQGSEA. The V end lost 6 bases, the J end lost 2 bases, and 9 bases lay between the germline ends. In nucleotides, the CDR3 is TGCAGCGTGATAGCGGACACAGATACGCAGTATTTT. Residues: CSVIADTDTQYF.

V and J are TRBV21-1 and TRBJ2-5; whether TRBD2, the table's D call, matches the DNA was not checked. TRBV21-1 is a pseudogene. This CDR3 contains 13 residues. CDR3 coding DNA: TGTGCCAGCACGCGTCCCCGGTCGGAGACCCAGTACTTC. Translation gives CASTRPRSETQYF.

The genes are TRBV7-2 and TRBJ2-3; 13 nucleotides align to TRBD2. Unmatched junction bases numbered 3, after V lost 5 bases and J lost 4 bases. CDR3 length: 15 residues. Looked up from germline, CDR1 is SGHTA and CDR2 is FQGNSA. CDR3 in amino acids: CASSAGLAGADTQYF. The CDR3 DNA sequence: TGTGCCAGCAGCGCTGGACTAGCGGGAGCAGATACGCAGTATTTT.

The V and J genes are TRBV5-1 and TRBJ2-2, with 8 bases lining up with TRBD2. Germline CDR1 reads SGHRS; CDR2 reads YFSETQ. Trimming removed 4 bases from V and 6 bases from J; junction bases left unmatched: 5. The CDR3 length is 14 residues. CDR3 region: CASSNGGDSGELFF. The CDR3 DNA reads TGCGCCAGCAGCAACGGGGGGGATTCCGGGGAGCTGTTTTTT.

This clone was detected only once. The V and J genes are TRBV4-3 and TRBJ2-2; 7 nucleotides agree with TRBD1. CDR1 is LGHNA and CDR2 is YSLEER in the germline V gene. Trimming removed 4 bases from V and 5 bases from J; junction bases left unmatched: 10. This CDR3 spans 16 amino acids. The CDR3 spells CASSLHPGQNTGELFF. In DNA form, the CDR3 reads TGCGCCAGCAGCCTCCACCCGGGACAGAATACCGGGGAGCTGTTTTTT.

The chain carries TRBV29-1 and TRBJ2-7; TRBD2 might be the D (6 bases). Per the germline V gene, CDR1 is SQVTM and CDR2 is ANQGSEA. This CDR3 contains 15 residues. V was shortened by 4 bases and J by 7 bases, with 23 bases between the two germline ends. The CDR3 is CSVAPRGTPGGEQYF. The DNA for the CDR3 is TGCAGCGTTGCCCCCCGGGGGACGCCTGGGGGGGAGCAGTACTTC.

This clone has only one observation. The genes are TRBV30 and TRBJ1-1; D call uncertain. Germline V lookup: CDR1 GTSNPN, CDR2 SVGIG (reference sequence). The CDR3 extends over 11 amino acids. The V and J ends lost 2 bases and 9 bases respectively, with 10 bases between them. The CDR3 DNA is TGTGCCTGGAGTTCGGTACAGAAAGCTTTCTTT. Protein product: CAWSSVQKAFF.

This clone was detected once. This chain connects TRBV5-1 to TRBJ2-5; no reliable D call. The tail of the sequence fits TRBJ2-7 better, so the J call may be wrong. Germline values: CDR1 SGHRS, CDR2 YFSETQ. The CDR3 runs to 14 residues. In nucleotides, the CDR3 is TGCGCCAGCAGCTTGAAGCCTTCATCCTACGAGCAGTACTTC. Translating gives CASSLKPSSYEQYF.

This sequence joins TRBV6-5 and TRBJ1-1; 9 nucleotides align to TRBD1. Germline V gene data show CDR1 as MNHEY and CDR2 as SVGAGI. The junction had 4 bases not matched to a gene; V was cut back by 2 bases and J by 3 bases. The CDR3 spans 15 residues. The CDR3 DNA sequence: TGTGCCAGCAGTTACGTCGGACAGGGGTACACTGAAGCTTTCTTT. Its translation is CASSYVGQGYTEAFF.

The chain is built from TRBV28 and TRBJ1-1; 9 bases agree with TRBD1. The CDR3 loop spans 13 amino acids. The germline V gene has CDR1 MDHEN and CDR2 SYDVKM. V gave up 2 bases and J gave up 11 bases; unmatched junction bases: 6. For the CDR3, the DNA is TGTGCCAGCAGTTTAAACAGGGGGCGAAAGGCTTTCTTT. This encodes CASSLNRGRKAFF.

This chain links TRBV5-1 with TRBJ2-5; 12 bases align to TRBD2. The length of the CDR3 is 14 residues. After removal of 4 bases from V and 3 bases from J, the junction contained 1 base not matched to a gene. The germline V gene has CDR1 SGHRS and CDR2 YFSETQ. CDR3 in DNA: TGCGCCAGCAGCCGGACTAGCGGGAAAGAGACCCAGTACTTC. Protein product: CASSRTSGKETQYF.

This clone was observed once. The chain carries TRBV18 and TRBJ2-1; 9 bases match TRBD1. V dropped 4 bases and J dropped 5; count of bases not matched to a gene: 9. The CDR3 has 16 residues. The germline V gene encodes CDR1 KGHSH and CDR2 LQKENI. The CDR3 DNA reads TGTGCCAGCTCACTCCCCGGGACAGGGTTTAACAATGAGCAGTTCTTC. Residues: CASSLPGTGFNNEQFF.

This clone was observed a single time. The gene calls are TRBV7-2 and TRBJ1-2, with D perhaps TRBD1 (6 bases). Germline CDR1 reads SGHTA; CDR2 reads FQGNSA. This CDR3 region has 14 residues. V lost 7 bases to trimming and J lost 7 bases, with 19 bases between them. CDR3 sequence reads: CASTYNPGVGGYTF. The CDR3 DNA reads as TGTGCCAGCACCTATAATCCAGGGGTCGGTGGCTACACCTTC.

The rearrangement joins TRBV11-2 to TRBJ2-3; the match to TRBD2 covers 9 bases. Unmatched junction bases numbered 8, after V lost 4 bases and J lost 0 bases. There are 17 residues in the CDR3. Germline V gene sequence: CDR1 SGHAT, CDR2 FQNNGV. Written as DNA, the CDR3 is TGTGCCAGCAGCTCCCGGGCGGGGGGGGAAAGCACAGATACGCAGTATTTT. Its protein is CASSSRAGGESTDTQYF.

The CDR3 region has the DNA TGTGCCAGCAGCCTCGTTTATGGCTACACCTTC. Translated, it gives CASSLVYGYTF. This chain uses TRBV4-2 with TRBJ1-2; unclear D gene. The germline V and J ends were trimmed by 4 bases and 5 bases, with 5 bases remaining between them. This CDR3 has 11 residues. CDR1 is LGHNA and CDR2 is YNFKEQ in the germline V gene.

The V gene is TRBV6-1, the J gene TRBJ2-3, with D tentatively TRBD2 (6 bases). V was cut by 8 bases and J by 1 base, with 13 bases left in between. This CDR3 is built from 14 residues. Germline lookup yields CDR1 MNHNS and CDR2 SASEGT. The chain's CDR3 is CASSPGGGTDTQYF. The CDR3 DNA follows: TGTGCCAGCTCCCCGGGCGGGGGCACAGATACGCAGTATTTT.

CDR3 in DNA: TGTGCCAGCAGCTTAGGCCAAAAGCGGGGGGCCGGCGAGCAGTACTTC. Amino acid sequence: CASSLGQKRGAGEQYF. This chain links TRBV13 with TRBJ2-7, with 9 bases fitting TRBD2. The CDR3 is 16 amino acids. CDR1 and CDR2 (germline): PRHDT, FYEKMQ (reference sequence). V was clipped by 0 bases and J by 6 bases; unmatched bases: 9. The full variable domain, its missing parts supplied by reference TRBV13 and TRBJ2-7, is AAGVIQSPRHLIKEKRETATLKCYPIPRHDTVYWYQQGPGQDPQFLISFYEKMQSDKGSIPDRFSAQQFSDYHSELNMSSLELGDSALYFCASSLGQKRGAGEQYFGPGTRLTVT.